Sequencing of this T cell receptor (beta chain) was carried out in a study of blood T cell repertoires in COVID-19. Study summary: Acute-phase and convalescent COVID-19 samples originated in the United States, Italy and Spain. T cells, B-cell-depleted T cells, or PBMCs supplied cDNA or gDNA.

The CDR3 is 16 residues long. Looked up from germline, CDR1 is MDHEN and CDR2 is SYDVKM. Trimming took off 5 bases at V and 7 bases at J, with 18 bases between the two ends. Original analysis: By means of reference gene primer amplification, nucleated cell counts were estimated. The assay was immunoSEQ multiplex PCR, and TCRdb's table has in-frame clones only and misses some. V, J and clone size are taken as reported in that table, and D and trimming were inferred from the DNA itself. The sample shows approximately 85,000 clones, roughly 92% of them seen only once. The specimen sequenced was peripheral blood. V and J are TRBV28 and TRBJ1-6; D call uncertain. The sequence was collected from a woman aged 55 to 70 with active COVID-19. CDR3 nucleotide sequence: TGTGCCAGCAGTCCCGCGGGAGAGGTTGGGAATTCACCCCTCCACTTT. Protein product: CASSPAGEVGNSPLHF.